This T cell receptor beta chain was observed in a study of radiotherapy plus CTLA-4 blockade in lung cancer. Here immunoSEQ multiplex PCR was the method, and the copy in TCRdb shows in-frame clones only, minus some. The sample holds some 120,000 clones, about 80% seen once. Study-wide results and limits: Reports identified early blood T cell clone dynamics, with interferon-beta, as the best response predictor.

This CDR3 contains 15 residues. The V gene lost 1 base and the J gene lost 1 base, with 10 bases spanning the gap. CDR1 and CDR2 from the germline V gene are SGHRS and YFSETQ. For this clone: The antigen is not known.

Focal radiation plus CTLA-4 blockade with ipilimumab was administered to patients who had chemo-refractory metastatic non-small-cell lung cancer. The rearrangement joins TRBV5-1 to TRBJ2-3; the D is unclear. The sequence derives from a human donor with non-small cell lung cancer that progressed on radiotherapy plus ipilimumab. Some clones in this sample may be carry-over from other donors' samples. The sample in question was peripheral blood, obtained from a patient treated with radiotherapy plus ipilimumab. CDR3 coding DNA: TGCGCCAGCAGCTTGCTGGGGTTAGGCACAGATACGCAGTATTTT. Translating it yields CASSLLGLGTDTQYF.